The rows below give T cell receptor beta chains drawn from one sample of a study of T cell responses to AZD1222 COVID-19 vaccine. Data came from immunoSEQ multiplex PCR; TCRdb stores just in-frame clones and leaves some out. The table shows about 130,000 clones, with 89% occurring only once. This specimen consisted of peripheral blood, obtained 28 days after the second AZD1222 dose. These receptors were obtained from an adult who received the AZD1222 COVID-19 vaccine. Both conserved end residues are part of each CDR3. The D gene is left open where the match is weak. Rows may omit the clone size; those that give it use once, few, many or a size class.

v_gene	j_gene	d_gene	abundance	CDR3nt	CDR3aa
TRBV7-9	TRBJ1-2	.	.	TGTGCCAGCAGCTCTCGGACCTATCTTAACTATGGCTACACCTTC	CASSSRTYLNYGYTF
TRBV13	TRBJ1-1	.	.	TGTGCCAGCAGCTTAGACCCGGGCTCGGATGAAGCTTTCTTT	CASSLDPGSDEAFF
TRBV18	TRBJ1-1	.	.	TGTGCCAGCTCACCACCAGGCGGGGGCACTGAAGCTTTCTTT	CASSPPGGGTEAFF
TRBV5-1	TRBJ1-2	TRBD1	.	TGCGCCAGCAGCCCTGGACAGGGGGGCTATGGCTACACCTTC	CASSPGQGGYGYTF
TRBV10-3	TRBJ2-7	TRBD1	.	TGTGCCATCAGCGATCCCGACAGGGGGGTAGCCTACGAGCAGTACTTC	CAISDPDRGVAYEQYF
TRBV2	TRBJ1-2	TRBD1	.	TGTGCCAGCAAGGACAGGGTGATTGGCTTTTTC	CASKDRVIGFF
TRBV10-1	TRBJ2-2	TRBD2	.	TGCGCCAGCAGTGAGTCTGGACTAGCGGGGACCACCGGGGAGCTGTTTTTT	CASSESGLAGTTGELFF
TRBV7-9	TRBJ2-7	.	.	TGTGCCAGCAGCACTGACTACGAGCAGTACTTC	CASSTDYEQYF
TRBV27	TRBJ1-5	TRBD1	few	TGTGCCAGCAGTTCCAGGGGGCAGATGAGCAATCAGCCCCAGCATTTT	CASSSRGQMSNQPQHF
TRBV15	TRBJ2-1	.	.	TGTGCCACCAGCAGAGTAGTGGTATCGAGCTCCTACAATGAGCAGTTCTTC	CATSRVVVSSSYNEQFF
TRBV7-8	TRBJ2-7	.	.	TGTGCCAGCAGCTTAGGGGAGGAAGGCGAGCAGTACTTC	CASSLGEEGEQYF
TRBV6-2/TRBV6-3	TRBJ2-1	.	.	TGTGCCAGCAGTTCTATAGGGCTCAATGAGCAGTTCTTC	CASSSIGLNEQFF
TRBV5-4	TRBJ2-5	.	.	TGTGCCAGCAGCTTTTGGCTACAAGAGACCCAGTACTTC	CASSFWLQETQYF
TRBV29-1	TRBJ1-2	.	many	TGCAGCGTTGAATCGGATGGCTACACCTTC	CSVESDGYTF
TRBV5-4	TRBJ1-2	.	.	TGTGCCAGCAGCCCCGGACCGGAGAGGGGCTACACCTTC	CASSPGPERGYTF
TRBV9	TRBJ2-7	.	.	TGTGCCAGCAGCGTAGCTCCAGAAGTCTACGAGCAGTACTTC	CASSVAPEVYEQYF
TRBV10-1	TRBJ1-2	.	.	TGCGCCAGCAGTGAGGTCTCAGGCTATGGCTACACCTTC	CASSEVSGYGYTF
TRBV12-3/TRBV12-4	TRBJ2-1	.	.	TGTGCCAGCAGTCCTCACAATGAGCAGTTCTTC	CASSPHNEQFF
TRBV4-2	TRBJ2-5	TRBD2	.	TGTGCCAGCAGCCAAGGGGAGGGACTAGCGGGGGAAGAGACCCAGTACTTC	CASSQGEGLAGEETQYF
TRBV12-3/TRBV12-4	TRBJ1-2	.	.	TGTGCCAGCAGTACCCAGGGGCGTGGCTACACCTTC	CASSTQGRGYTF
TRBV28	TRBJ1-2	.	.	TGTGCCAGCACCGACCCATCCGGGACAACCGACTATGGCTACACCTTC	CASTDPSGTTDYGYTF
TRBV5-1	TRBJ1-1	.	.	TGCGCCAGCAGCTCTCAGGGGAACACTGAAGCTTTCTTT	CASSSQGNTEAFF
TRBV27	TRBJ1-4	TRBD1	once	TGTGCCAGCAGTCCTATCGACAGGGGAGGTGAAAAACTGTTTTTT	CASSPIDRGGEKLFF
TRBV6-5	TRBJ2-1	TRBD1	.	TGTGCCAGCAGTTACTCGGGGACAGACTACAATGAGCAGTTCTTC	CASSYSGTDYNEQFF
TRBV6-5	TRBJ2-1	.	.	TGTGCCAGCAGTTACTCCGGCCGCGGATCGGACCAGTTCTTC	CASSYSGRGSDQFF
TRBV30	TRBJ2-3	TRBD2	.	TGTGCCTGGAGTGTAGCGGGGCCTTGGGATACGCAGTATTTT	CAWSVAGPWDTQYF
TRBV7-9	TRBJ1-5	.	.	TGTGCCAGCAGTTGGGCCGATCAGCCCCAGCATTTT	CASSWADQPQHF
TRBV7-9	TRBJ1-2	.	.	TGTGCCAGCAGCTTAGCGATCCACTATGGCTACACCTTC	CASSLAIHYGYTF
TRBV21-1	TRBJ1-5	.	.	TGTGCCAGCAGCACGGATCAGCCCCAGCATTTT	CASSTDQPQHF
TRBV18	TRBJ1-6	.	.	TGTGCCAGCTCGGACTTTCCGCCTAATTCACCCCTCCACTTT	CASSDFPPNSPLHF
TRBV11-2	TRBJ2-7	.	.	TGTGCCAGCAGCTCCGCCACGGACGAGCAGTACTTC	CASSSATDEQYF
TRBV2	TRBJ1-4	.	.	TGTGCCAGCAAGCGGGATGGGGGCTCTAATGAAAAACTGTTTTTT	CASKRDGGSNEKLFF
TRBV6-5	TRBJ2-3	TRBD1	.	TGTGCCAGCAGTCTCGTTGGGACAGGGCAAGATACGCAGTATTTT	CASSLVGTGQDTQYF
TRBV3-1/TRBV3-2	TRBJ1-1	TRBD1	.	TGTGCCAGCAGCCCCGCCGGGACAGGGGGTAAACAGAACACTGAAGCTTTCTTT	CASSPAGTGGKQNTEAFF
TRBV6-5	TRBJ2-3	TRBD2	.	TGTGCCAGCAGGTATAGCGGGGAAGATACGCAGTATTTT	CASRYSGEDTQYF
TRBV19	TRBJ1-1	.	few	TGTGCCAGTACGGGAGGTTACACTGAAGCTTTCTTT	CASTGGYTEAFF
TRBV6-2/TRBV6-3	TRBJ1-2	TRBD1	.	TGTGCCAGCAGCCCACCGGGACAGGCTTTCTATGGCTACACCTTC	CASSPPGQAFYGYTF
TRBV11-2	TRBJ1-2	TRBD1	.	TGTGCCAGCAGCTTGGACAGGGGCAATAACTATGGCTACACCTTC	CASSLDRGNNYGYTF
TRBV6-2/TRBV6-3	TRBJ2-3	TRBD2	.	TGTGCCAGCAGCTTGCCTAGCGGGGGTCTAACTACAGATACGCAGTATTTT	CASSLPSGGLTTDTQYF
TRBV7-4	TRBJ1-5	TRBD1	.	TGTGCCAGCAGCTTAGAGCAGGGGGGGGCTCAGCCCCAGCATTTT	CASSLEQGGAQPQHF
TRBV7-2	TRBJ1-1	.	few	TGTGCCAGCAGCTTAGTAGTTGGTGAAGCTTTCTTT	CASSLVVGEAFF
TRBV29-1	TRBJ2-7	.	.	TGCAGCGTTGGTGGGACACTTAAGTCCTACGAGCAGTACTTC	CSVGGTLKSYEQYF
TRBV7-7	TRBJ2-3	TRBD2	.	TGTGCTAGCAGCTCGGAGCGGGGGGAAAGCACAGATACGCAGTATTTT	CASSSERGESTDTQYF